Shown below are 29 T cell receptor beta chains from a single sample sequenced in a study of shared clonotypes between healthy human individuals. Using immunoSEQ multiplex PCR, the repertoire was profiled, and TCRdb retains in-frame clones only, with some absent. The sample records roughly 2.1 million clones, 93% being singletons. Naive CD8 cells were CD45RO-negative, positively selected for CCR7, excluding terminally differentiated effector memory CD45RA+ cells. Sample: naive CD8+ T cells from PBMCs. These receptors all stem from a man aged 18 to 29 in good health. Some clones in this sample may be carry-over from other donors' samples.

This chain uses TRBV19 with TRBJ1-2, with TRBD1 identical over 8 bases. Germline V CDR1 and CDR2: LNHDA, SQIVND (reference sequence). The length of the CDR3 is 16 residues. Trimming removed 4 bases from V and 1 base from J; junction bases left unmatched: 8. The CDR3 DNA is TGTGCCAGTAGTACCCCGGACAGGGCCGATAACTATGGCTACACCTTC. This translates into CASSTPDRADNYGYTF.

The V call is TRBV5-1, the J call TRBJ2-1, with 7 positions matching TRBD2. The CDR3 length is 17 residues. CDR1 SGHRS and CDR2 YFSETQ come from the germline V gene. The V segment lost 4 bases and the J segment 5 bases; nucleotides outside the gene matches: 15. CDR3 amino acids: CASSGVTSATPNNEQFF. Written as DNA, the CDR3 is TGCGCCAGCAGCGGGGTCACTAGCGCTACCCCGAACAATGAGCAGTTCTTC.

The J gene is TRBJ2-7, the V gene TRBV28, with a weak D call TRBD1 (6 bases). Germline CDR1 and CDR2: MDHEN and SYDVKM. Trimming removed 6 bases at V and 4 bases at J, with 16 bases between. The CDR3 is made up of 14 amino acids. The CDR3 DNA follows: TGTGCCAGCAGGGTCCCCGGGACACCTTACGAGCAGTACTTC. Amino acid sequence: CASRVPGTPYEQYF.

This chain links TRBV11-2 with TRBJ2-5, with no clear D. The CDR3 extends over 15 amino acids. Per germline, CDR1 SGHAT and CDR2 FQNNGV. V was pared by 1 base and J by 3 bases, with 12 bases between. CDR3 in amino acids: CASSLVGAPKETQYF. The CDR3 bases are TGTGCCAGCAGCTTAGTCGGAGCCCCCAAAGAGACCCAGTACTTC. The full variable domain, its missing parts supplied by reference TRBV11-2 and TRBJ2-5, is EAGVAQSPRYKIIEKRQSVAFWCNPISGHATLYWYQQILGQGPKLLIQFQNNGVVDDSQLPKDRFSAERLKGVDSTLKIQPAKLEDSAVYLCASSLVGAPKETQYFGPGTRLLVL.

This chain connects TRBV27 to TRBJ2-3, with D uncertain. The CDR3 runs 15 residues. Germline-derived CDR1 and CDR2 are MNHEY and SMNVEV (reference sequence). V was trimmed by 5 bases and J by 2 bases, leaving 14 bases between them. CDR3 amino acids: CASSLVRGSTDTQYF. The CDR3, as DNA: TGTGCCAGCAGTCTAGTTAGAGGTTCCACAGATACGCAGTATTTT.

Concerning this clone: The sample holds other DNA sequences that translate to the same CDR3. The gene calls are TRBV7-2 and TRBJ2-7, with D perhaps being TRBD1 or TRBD2 (5 bases each). This CDR3 has 13 residues. V lost 3 bases and J 2 bases, leaving 8 bases between the germline ends. Germline V CDR1 and CDR2: SGHTA, FQGNSA. As DNA, the CDR3 is TGTGCCAGCAGCTTTGGGGGTCCCTACGAGCAGTACTTC. This sequence encodes CASSFGGPYEQYF.

The chain couples TRBV28 to TRBJ1-2; 8 bases agree with TRBD1. This CDR3 has 15 residues. V gave up 6 bases and J gave up 5 bases; unmatched junction bases: 11. CDR1 is MDHEN, CDR2 SYDVKM, per germline. The CDR3 sequence: CASRPFQGAGYGYTF. The DNA of the CDR3 is TGTGCCAGCAGACCCTTCCAGGGGGCTGGGTATGGCTACACCTTC.

This rearrangement joins TRBV7-2 to TRBJ2-7, with a tentative D call TRBD2 (5 bases). Germline CDR1 SGHTA, CDR2 FQGNSA. Trimming took 7 bases from V and 6 from J, leaving 13 bases between them. The CDR3 loop spans 12 amino acids. The CDR3 DNA reads as TGTGCCAGCACCGCCGGGGAAGTCGAGCAGTACTTC. Translated: CASTAGEVEQYF.

V usage is TRBV6-6 and J usage is TRBJ2-7; D may be TRBD2 (6 bases). CDR3 size: 14 residues. Trimming removed 2 bases from V and 2 bases from J, with 10 bases in between. The germline V gene has CDR1 MNHNY and CDR2 SVGAGI (reference sequence). As DNA, the CDR3 is TGTGCCAGCAGTTACCTCGGACTAACCTACGAGCAGTACTTC. It codes for CASSYLGLTYEQYF.

Concerning this clone: This sample includes further DNA sequences coding for the same CDR3. This chain connects TRBV9 to TRBJ2-7, with D possibly being TRBD1 (6 bases). The CDR3 length is 14 residues. CDR1 is SGDLS and CDR2 is YYNGEE in the germline V gene. Trimming stripped 0 bases from V and 2 bases from J, with 9 bases between. In nucleotides, the CDR3 is TGTGCCAGCAGCGTAGGGACAGCCGCCTACGAGCAGTACTTC. The encoded protein is CASSVGTAAYEQYF.

J is TRBJ2-5 and V is TRBV4-2; 12 bases map to TRBD1. The germline V gene encodes CDR1 LGHNA and CDR2 YNFKEQ. CDR3 length: 17 residues. V gave up 0 bases and J gave up 4 bases; unmatched junction bases: 6. CDR3 amino acids: CASSQDPGTGGSETQYF. The CDR3 coding sequence is TGTGCCAGCAGCCAAGATCCTGGGACAGGGGGCTCAGAGACCCAGTACTTC.

Note on this clone: Other DNA sequences in this specimen translate into the identical CDR3. This chain uses TRBV27 with TRBJ1-1, with a tentative D call TRBD1 (6 bases). This CDR3 is built from 14 residues. V was shortened by 4 bases and J by 5 bases, with 14 bases between the two germline ends. Germline V lookup: CDR1 MNHEY, CDR2 SMNVEV (reference sequence). The CDR3 protein is CASSWGGAGTEAFF. The CDR3 nucleotides read TGTGCCAGCAGTTGGGGGGGGGCTGGTACTGAAGCTTTCTTT.

The chain links TRBV5-8 to TRBJ2-7, with 7 bases identical to TRBD1. The CDR3 totals 13 residues. Trimming took 10 bases from V and 3 from J; bases not matched to a gene: 10. Germline values: CDR1 SGHTS, CDR2 YDEGEE. The CDR3 region is CAGIDRDIYEQYF. The DNA for the CDR3 is TGTGCCGGAATCGACAGGGACATCTACGAGCAGTACTTC.

The chain employs TRBV5-4 and TRBJ2-1; the D gene is possibly TRBD2 (6 bases). CDR1 is SGHNT, CDR2 YYREEE, per germline (reference sequence). The CDR3 has 14 amino acids. V was pared by 4 bases and J by 5 bases, with 13 bases between. DNA of the CDR3: TGTGCCAGCAGCCCCGGGACTTCAAACAATGAGCAGTTCTTC. Encoded protein: CASSPGTSNNEQFF.

The gene calls are TRBV7-9 and TRBJ2-3, with a weak D call TRBD1 (5 bases). CDR3 length: 15 amino acids. V gave up 1 base and J gave up 2 bases, with 10 bases separating them. Germline V gene data show CDR1 as SEHNR and CDR2 as FQNEAQ (reference sequence). The CDR3 coding sequence is TGTGCCAGCAGCTTAGTTATGGGGCCCACAGATACGCAGTATTTT. Amino acids: CASSLVMGPTDTQYF. Looking up the rest from reference TRBV7-9 and TRBJ2-3 gives the full variable domain: DTGVSQNPRHKITKRGQNVTFRCDPISEHNRLYWYRQTLGQGPEFLTYFQNEAQLEKSRLLSDRFSAERPKGSFSTLEIQRTEQGDSAMYLCASSLVMGPTDTQYFGPGTRLTVL.

This clone was detected a few times. The V and J genes are TRBV6-5 and TRBJ1-5, with a possible D match to TRBD1 (6 bases). The CDR3 is 13 residues long. V lost 2 bases and J lost 6, with 8 bases in between. In germline, CDR1 is MNHEY, CDR2 SVGAGI. This CDR3 reads CASSYTGFQPQHF. The DNA of the CDR3 is TGTGCCAGCAGTTACACAGGGTTTCAGCCCCAGCATTTT.

V usage is TRBV12-5 and J usage is TRBJ2-5; perhaps TRBD1 as D (5 bases). Germline loops: CDR1 LGHNT, CDR2 FRNRAP. V lost 4 bases and J 2 bases, leaving 8 bases between the germline ends. CDR3 length: 13 residues. The chain's CDR3 is CASGWGGQETQYF. CDR3 sequence (DNA): TGTGCTAGTGGTTGGGGCGGACAAGAGACCCAGTACTTC.

The chain has TRBV7-2 and TRBJ2-7; maybe TRBD2 (5 bases). The V end was cut by 5 bases, the J end by 2 bases, with 13 bases between. Germline V gene data show CDR1 as SGHTA and CDR2 as FQGNSA. The CDR3 sequence is 14 residues long. The CDR3 DNA follows: TGTGCCAGCAGCCCCCCGGGGTTCGCCTACGAGCAGTACTTC. It codes for CASSPPGFAYEQYF.

The V and J genes are TRBV15 and TRBJ2-4, with 7 bases fitting TRBD1. V was clipped by 1 base and J by 1 base; unmatched bases: 7. There are 17 residues in the CDR3. Germline V gene data show CDR1 as LNHNV and CDR2 as YYDKDF (reference sequence). The CDR3 DNA reads TGTGCCACCAGCAGAGGTACAGGGGCAAGGGCCAAAAACATTCAGTACTTC. Protein sequence: CATSRGTGARAKNIQYF.

CDR3 protein: CASSGGSEYEQYF. The DNA of the CDR3 is TGTGCCAGCAGCGGCGGGAGTGAGTACGAGCAGTACTTC. This chain links TRBV9 with TRBJ2-7; the match to TRBD2 covers 7 bases. The CDR3 consists of 13 residues. Germline V gives CDR1 SGDLS, CDR2 YYNGEE. With 3 bases clipped from V and 4 bases from J, the junction kept 4 bases outside the gene matches.

V is TRBV4-1 and J is TRBJ2-1; 11 bases agree with TRBD1. The ends lost 5 bases at V and 7 bases at J; junction bases unmatched: 7. Germline V gene lookup returns CDR1 MGHRA and CDR2 YSYEKL. This CDR3 comprises 15 residues. CDR3 protein: CASSTGQGARNEQFF. In DNA form, the CDR3 reads TGCGCCAGCAGCACCGGACAGGGGGCTCGGAATGAGCAGTTCTTC.

The chain links TRBV6-1 to TRBJ2-2; 15 bases match TRBD2. There are 17 residues in the CDR3. Germline assignment: CDR1 MNHNS and CDR2 SASEGT. J gave up 5 bases and V 4 bases, and 5 bases lay outside the gene matches. The CDR3 nucleotides read TGTGCCAGCAGTGGGACTAGCGGGAGGGCCCGAACCGGGGAGCTGTTTTTT. Translating it yields CASSGTSGRARTGELFF.

The CDR3 here is CASSPAGTDPNEQFF. In DNA form, the CDR3 reads TGCGCCAGCAGCCCAGCCGGGACAGACCCCAATGAGCAGTTCTTC. The chain is built from TRBV4-1 and TRBJ2-1, with TRBD1 matching 7 bases. V was pared by 4 bases and J by 6 bases, with 9 bases of the junction left unmatched. The CDR3 has 15 amino acids. Germline CDR1 reads MGHRA; CDR2 reads YSYEKL.

The rearrangement uses TRBV27 and TRBJ1-2; weak D call: TRBD1 (6 bases). This CDR3 has 13 amino acids. With 6 bases removed from V and 6 bases from J, the gap between germline ends came to 14 bases. Germline CDR1 is MNHEY and CDR2 is SMNVEV (reference sequence). The CDR3 nucleotides read TGTGCCAGCAGCTTTACAGGGACGGATGGCTACACCTTC. Residues: CASSFTGTDGYTF.

This sequence joins TRBV27 and TRBJ2-1; 7 nucleotides agree with TRBD2. In germline, CDR1 is MNHEY, CDR2 SMNVEV (reference sequence). Trimming at V came to 3 bases and at J to 2 bases, leaving 7 bases not matched to a gene. The length of the CDR3 is 16 residues. The CDR3 DNA is TGTGCCAGCAGTTTCGGGGGGAGGTGGACCTACAATGAGCAGTTCTTC. Amino acids: CASSFGGRWTYNEQFF.

The chain joins TRBV27 to TRBJ2-1; 13 bases align to TRBD2. The germline V gene has CDR1 MNHEY and CDR2 SMNVEV (reference sequence). With 5 bases clipped from V and 8 bases from J, the junction kept 6 bases outside the gene matches. The CDR3 length is 15 residues. Here the CDR3 DNA reads TGTGCCAGCAGTCCGAGACTAGCGGGAGGCCATGAGCAGTTCTTC. Its protein is CASSPRLAGGHEQFF.

The V call is TRBV7-6, the J call TRBJ2-1; D gene uncertain. V was pared by 1 base and J by 2 bases, with 9 bases between. This CDR3 is 15 amino acids long. Looked up from germline, CDR1 is SGHVS and CDR2 is FNYEAQ. CDR3 loop: CASSLESGAYNEQFF. Written as DNA, the CDR3 is TGTGCCAGCAGCTTAGAGTCGGGCGCCTACAATGAGCAGTTCTTC.

The rearrangement uses TRBV5-8 and TRBJ2-7, with D perhaps matching TRBD2 (5 bases). The length of the CDR3 is 14 residues. V dropped 1 base and J dropped 5 bases, with 13 bases sitting between them. Germline CDR1 and CDR2: SGHTS and YDEGEE. The CDR3 sequence is CASSLRASSDEQYF. In DNA, the CDR3 is TGTGCCAGCAGCTTGAGGGCTAGCAGCGACGAGCAGTACTTC. The entire variable domain, with the rest obtained from reference TRBV5-8 and TRBJ2-7, is as follows: EAGVTQSPTHLIKTRGQQATLRCSPISGHTSVYWYQQALGLGLQFLLWYDEGEERNRGNFPPRFSGRQFPNYSSELNVNALELEDSALYLCASSLRASSDEQYFGPGTRLTVT.

This sequence joins TRBV29-1 and TRBJ2-1; 7 bases line up with TRBD2. Germline V gene lookup returns CDR1 SQVTM and CDR2 ANQGSEA. J was trimmed by 6 bases and V by 7 bases; bases with no gene match: 6. This CDR3 has 12 residues. CDR3 nucleotide sequence: TGCAGCGCTCGGACTAGAGCCAATGAGCAGTTCTTC. Its protein product is CSARTRANEQFF.